The clone carrying this TCR beta chain appeared a few times. The antigen is unknown. Isolation of CD4+ naive, central memory, regulatory and stem cell-like memory cells was achieved by sorting via CD45RO/CCR7/CD25/CD127/CD95/CD27. Between the trimmed V and J ends, which lost 0 bases and 0 bases, there was a span of 10 bases. The CDR3 sequence is 16 residues long. Per the germline V gene, CDR1 is SEHNR and CDR2 is FQNEAQ (reference sequence). These data are taken from a study of beta chain features in type 1 diabetes. Study findings and constraints: All four CD4+ subsets of Type 1 diabetes patients contained TCRB CDR3s that were moderately but significantly shorter. More deletions and fewer insertions at VDJ junctions were found in patients with type 1 diabetes. Researchers could not determine here whether HLA type influences TCRB rearrangement.

The authors reverse transcribed all of the isolated RNA, so sequencing captured expressed TCRB transcripts. Repertoires were generated with immunoSEQ multiplex PCR, while TCRdb's copy carries only in-frame clones and drops some. The data hold hundreds of thousands of clones, with over 10% observed a single time. This receptor was taken from a woman in her late teens or twenties in good health. The source material was naive CD4+ T cells from blood. The V gene is TRBV7-9, the J gene TRBJ2-3; the D gene is possibly TRBD2 (5 bases). The CDR3 sequence is CASSLAVGGSTDTQYF. Written as DNA, the CDR3 is TGTGCCAGCAGCTTAGCGGTAGGCGGGAGCACAGATACGCAGTATTTT.